This TCR beta chain was recovered during a study of neurological immune-mediated disorders. At least ten counts were recorded for this clonotype. TCRdb fed the 5' RACE reads into MiXCR, producing one record per CDR3 protein. The sample lists 25,000 to 35,000 distinct CDR3 sequences, about 3.5% seen once, with approximately 6.7% in the top ten. The sample taken for sequencing was PBMCs. This TCR was recovered from a woman in her twenties or thirties with multiple sclerosis.

CDR3 sequence: CASSGGGYNQPQHF. The CDR3 nucleotides are TGTGCCAGCAGCGGGGGCGGTTACAATCAGCCCCAGCATTTT. The chain couples TRBV7-2 to TRBJ1-5; D might be TRBD1 (6 bases). CDR1 is SGHTA and CDR2 is FQGNSA in the germline V gene. V was clipped by 5 bases and J by 3 bases, with 11 bases between them. This CDR3 has 14 residues.